The present TCR beta chain was sequenced within a study of spatial heterogeneity in lung cancer. Study as a whole: The study consistently detected more beta-chain than alpha-chain sequences.

Each CDR3 protein is one row after TCRdb ran MiXCR on the 5' RACE reads. The table includes around 19,000 distinct CDR3 sequences, about a sixth detected once. This clonotype was picked up a small number of times. Its target is not known. Study conclusions and caveats: Tumor T-cell coverage was an estimated 7% or so for alpha and around 13% for beta chains. One measure, the expanded intratumoral alpha and beta TCR count, tracked tumor mutation counts.

The CDR3 covers 14 residues. Deletions cut 3 bases from V and 2 bases from J, with 14 bases between. Germline CDR1 DFQATT, CDR2 SNEGSKA (reference sequence). Time point in this sample: sample taken at primary tumor resection. From tumor, nontumor lung or frozen PBMC, whole RNA was taken unsorted for sequencing. Sequencing was performed on lung tumor tissue, taken at surgery. The sequence derives from a female donor with early-stage non-small cell lung cancer. The chain joins TRBV20-1 to TRBJ2-7; D could derive from TRBD1 or TRBD2 (5 bases each). Here the CDR3 DNA reads TGCAGTGCTAGGTGGGGGTACCCTACCTACGAGCAGTACTTC. Translation gives CSARWGYPTYEQYF.